One and the same sample provided the 21 T cell receptor beta chains below, sequenced in a study of T cell responses to AZD1222 COVID-19 vaccine. The table came from immunoSEQ multiplex PCR; TCRdb's copy has only in-frame clones and leaves some out. The sample has around 140,000 clones, over 85% seen once. Material: peripheral blood, obtained on day 0 of MenACWY control vaccination. Receptors were obtained from an adult in good health.

This clone was observed a single time. The chain combines TRBV5-1 with TRBJ2-1; TRBD1 matches at 11 bases. The V segment lost 1 base and the J segment 8 bases; nucleotides outside the gene matches: 5. This CDR3 spans 15 amino acids. Germline-derived CDR1 and CDR2 are SGHRS and YFSETQ. CDR3 region: CASSLRTGGRDEQFF. CDR3 nucleotide sequence: TGCGCCAGCAGCTTGAGGACAGGGGGCAGGGATGAGCAGTTCTTC. Full variable domain (rest looked up from reference TRBV5-1 and TRBJ2-1): KAGVTQTPRYLIKTRGQQVTLSCSPISGHRSVSWYQQTPGQGLQFLFEYFSETQRNKGNFPGRFSGRQFSNSRSEMNVSTLELGDSALYLCASSLRTGGRDEQFFGPGTRLTVL.

V usage is TRBV4-2 and J usage is TRBJ2-1, with 8 bases identical to TRBD1. Trimming cost V 1 base and J 10 bases; bases outside gene matches: 6. The CDR3 runs to 14 residues. Per germline, CDR1 LGHNA and CDR2 YNFKEQ. The CDR3 loop reads CASSQGDRQGEQFF. DNA for the CDR3: TGTGCCAGCAGCCAAGGGGACAGGCAAGGAGAGCAGTTCTTC.

The rearrangement links TRBV6-1 to TRBJ1-2; the match to TRBD1 covers 8 bases. The germline gives CDR1 MNHNS, CDR2 SASEGT. CDR3 size: 16 residues. V gave up 2 bases and J gave up 2 bases; unmatched junction bases: 7. The CDR3 here is CASSERGTGINYGYTF. Written as DNA, the CDR3 is TGTGCCAGCAGTGAAAGGGGGACAGGCATAAACTATGGCTACACCTTC.

This chain connects TRBV6-5 to TRBJ1-1; 7 nucleotides line up with TRBD1. CDR3 size: 14 residues. V gave up 6 bases and J gave up 2 bases; unmatched junction bases: 6. Germline values: CDR1 MNHEY, CDR2 SVGAGI. The CDR3 region has the DNA TGTGCCAGCAGGGCCGGGACAGTCAACACTGAAGCTTTCTTT. This codes for CASRAGTVNTEAFF.

This clone has just one count. The chain combines TRBV6-2 or TRBV6-3 with TRBJ1-5; D is ambiguous. Deletions cut 5 bases from V and 6 bases from J, with 14 bases between. The CDR3 runs 14 residues. Germline CDR1 reads MNHEY; CDR2 reads SVGEGT. The CDR3 nucleotides read TGTGCCAGCAGTCAATCAGAGGGAGGTCAGCCCCAGCATTTT. It yields the protein CASSQSEGGQPQHF.

The rearrangement joins TRBV5-6 to TRBJ1-6, with D uncertain. Germline V lookup: CDR1 SGHDT, CDR2 YYEEEE. V lost 3 bases to trimming and J lost 7 bases, with 14 bases between them. The CDR3 spans 15 residues. CDR3 sequence: CASSYTLGRNSPLHF. In DNA, the CDR3 is TGTGCCAGCAGCTACACCCTTGGTCGGAATTCACCCCTCCACTTT.

The chain couples TRBV7-8 to TRBJ1-1; maybe TRBD1 (6 bases). Germline V gene lookup returns CDR1 SGHVS and CDR2 FQNEAQ. The CDR3 runs 15 residues. Trimming pared 6 bases from V and 0 bases from J, leaving 14 bases between. Here the CDR3 reads CASSARGGVNTEAFF. CDR3 nucleotide sequence: TGTGCCAGCAGTGCCAGGGGAGGAGTGAACACTGAAGCTTTCTTT. The whole variable domain, remainder taken from reference TRBV7-8 and TRBJ1-1, is GAGVSQSPRYKVAKRGQDVALRCDPISGHVSLFWYQQALGQGPEFLTYFQNEAQLDKSGLPSDRFFAERPEGSVSTLKIQRTQQEDSAVYLCASSARGGVNTEAFFGQGTRLTVV.

This sequence joins TRBV11-2 and TRBJ1-6; 7 positions agree with TRBD1. With 3 bases clipped from V and 9 bases from J, the junction kept 11 bases outside the gene matches. Per germline, CDR1 SGHAT and CDR2 FQNNGV. The CDR3 loop spans 16 amino acids. DNA for the CDR3: TGTGCCAGCAGCTTTAAAGAGGGGGCTGGTGGTTCACCCCTCCACTTT. As protein: CASSFKEGAGGSPLHF.

The chain carries TRBV5-1 and TRBJ1-1, with D perhaps matching TRBD1 (5 bases). This CDR3 has 15 residues. The V end lost 6 bases, the J end lost 1 base, and 16 bases lay between the germline ends. Germline V gives CDR1 SGHRS, CDR2 YFSETQ. CDR3 DNA: TGCGCCAGCACGGGGACTCAGCAAGAGAACACTGAAGCTTTCTTT. Protein sequence: CASTGTQQENTEAFF.

The CDR3 DNA is TGTGCCAGCAGCTTAGATGGGATACGGGCGTTGAACACTGAAGCTTTCTTT. Protein product: CASSLDGIRALNTEAFF. The chain joins TRBV11-2 to TRBJ1-1; no firm D call. This CDR3 is built from 17 residues. Germline V CDR1 and CDR2: SGHAT, FQNNGV. Trimming pared 0 bases from V and 0 bases from J, leaving 14 bases between. Variable domain in full (rest from reference TRBV11-2 and TRBJ1-1): EAGVAQSPRYKIIEKRQSVAFWCNPISGHATLYWYQQILGQGPKLLIQFQNNGVVDDSQLPKDRFSAERLKGVDSTLKIQPAKLEDSAVYLCASSLDGIRALNTEAFFGQGTRLTVV.

The CDR3 DNA reads TGTGCCAGCAGACCCGTTTATAACGGGAACACTGAAGCTTTCTTT. Protein: CASRPVYNGNTEAFF. The V gene is TRBV5-6, the J gene TRBJ1-1; unclear D gene. The CDR3 covers 15 residues. V shed 5 bases and J shed 1 base, with 15 bases lying between them. Germline values: CDR1 SGHDT, CDR2 YYEEEE. The full variable domain, rest sourced from reference TRBV5-6 and TRBJ1-1, is DAGVTQSPTHLIKTRGQQVTLRCSPKSGHDTVSWYQQALGQGPQFIFQYYEEEERQRGNFPDRFSGHQFPNYSSELNVNALLLGDSALYLCASRPVYNGNTEAFFGQGTRLTVV.

The chain combines TRBV7-2 with TRBJ1-6, with D possibly TRBD1 on 6 matching bases. Germline V gene data show CDR1 as SGHTA and CDR2 as FQGNSA. The CDR3 runs to 12 residues. Trimming removed 5 bases from V and 10 bases from J, with 9 bases in between. The CDR3 region has the DNA TGTGCCAGCAGCCACAGGGTATCACCCCTCCACTTT. Translated: CASSHRVSPLHF.

The chain has TRBV5-1 and TRBJ2-2; D is undetermined. This CDR3 comprises 15 residues. Germline assignment: CDR1 SGHRS and CDR2 YFSETQ. V was clipped by 0 bases and J by 2 bases, with 8 bases between them. CDR3 protein: CASSLAASNTGELFF. Written as DNA, the CDR3 is TGCGCCAGCAGCTTGGCCGCGTCTAACACCGGGGAGCTGTTTTTT.

The V call is TRBV10-3, the J call TRBJ2-3; 10 positions agree with TRBD2. Looked up from germline, CDR1 is ENHRY and CDR2 is SYGVKD. J gave up 12 bases and V 3 bases, and 9 bases lay outside the gene matches. There are 14 residues in the CDR3. The CDR3 DNA reads as TGTGCCATCAGTGAACCCGGGACTAGCGAACCTCAGTATTTT. It encodes CAISEPGTSEPQYF.

This chain links TRBV6-5 with TRBJ1-2; D remains ambiguous. V dropped 9 bases and J dropped 5 bases, with 7 bases sitting between them. Per germline, CDR1 MNHEY and CDR2 SVGAGI. This CDR3 spans 10 amino acids. The CDR3 nucleotides read TGTGCCAGGGAGGCGTATGGCTACACCTTC. Translating it yields CAREAYGYTF.

CDR3: CASSVGVAANQPQHF. CDR3 bases: TGTGCCAGCAGTGTAGGAGTTGCCGCGAATCAGCCCCAGCATTTT. The chain is built from TRBV2 and TRBJ1-5; D uncertain. From germline, CDR1 is SNHLY and CDR2 FYNNEI. Trimming shortened V by 4 bases and J by 4 bases, and 14 bases separated the two germline ends. This CDR3 spans 15 amino acids.

The CDR3 spells CAWSPGIEQYF. CDR3 nucleotides: TGTGCCTGGAGTCCCGGGATCGAGCAGTACTTC. The rearrangement links TRBV30 to TRBJ2-7; possible D gene TRBD2, 5 bases. The ends were cut back, 2 bases at V and 6 bases at J, with 8 bases in the middle. This CDR3 comprises 11 residues. Germline CDR1 and CDR2: GTSNPN and SVGIG (reference sequence).

This rearrangement joins TRBV3-1 (or the pseudogene TRBV3-2) to TRBJ2-5, with 9 bases fitting TRBD2. This CDR3 has 18 residues. The germline CDR1 and CDR2 sequences are LGHDT and YNNKEL (reference sequence). J gave up 5 bases and V 0 bases, and 13 bases lay outside the gene matches. The CDR3 bases are TGTGCCAGCAGCCAAGATGTGAGCGGGGGGTTCGGCGAGGAGACCCAGTACTTC. It yields the protein CASSQDVSGGFGEETQYF.

This sequence joins TRBV3-1 (or the pseudogene TRBV3-2) and TRBJ2-1; TRBD1 is a possible D gene (5 bases). The germline CDR1 and CDR2 sequences are LGHDT and YNNKEL (reference sequence). The CDR3 runs 15 residues. Trimming took off 7 bases at V and 7 bases at J, with 20 bases between the two ends. Here the CDR3 reads CASTPEGHMLNEQFF. The CDR3 DNA reads TGTGCCAGCACCCCCGAAGGACACATGTTAAATGAGCAGTTCTTC.

V is TRBV4-2 and J is TRBJ2-3; D gene unclear. CDR3 length equals 16 residues. Germline CDR1 LGHNA, CDR2 YNFKEQ. Deletions cut 0 bases from V and 6 bases from J, with 16 bases between. In nucleotides, the CDR3 is TGTGCCAGCAGCCAAGAGGCGGCACAGCGCATGGATACGCAGTATTTT. Its translation: CASSQEAAQRMDTQYF.

The chain carries TRBV4-1 and TRBJ2-7; D unclear. The CDR3 runs to 16 residues. The germline V and J ends were trimmed by 5 bases and 3 bases, with 20 bases remaining between them. The germline V gene has CDR1 MGHRA and CDR2 YSYEKL. The chain's CDR3 is CASSSRPLGKYYEQYF. CDR3 nucleotide sequence: TGCGCCAGCAGCTCTCGCCCCCTGGGAAAATACTACGAGCAGTACTTC.